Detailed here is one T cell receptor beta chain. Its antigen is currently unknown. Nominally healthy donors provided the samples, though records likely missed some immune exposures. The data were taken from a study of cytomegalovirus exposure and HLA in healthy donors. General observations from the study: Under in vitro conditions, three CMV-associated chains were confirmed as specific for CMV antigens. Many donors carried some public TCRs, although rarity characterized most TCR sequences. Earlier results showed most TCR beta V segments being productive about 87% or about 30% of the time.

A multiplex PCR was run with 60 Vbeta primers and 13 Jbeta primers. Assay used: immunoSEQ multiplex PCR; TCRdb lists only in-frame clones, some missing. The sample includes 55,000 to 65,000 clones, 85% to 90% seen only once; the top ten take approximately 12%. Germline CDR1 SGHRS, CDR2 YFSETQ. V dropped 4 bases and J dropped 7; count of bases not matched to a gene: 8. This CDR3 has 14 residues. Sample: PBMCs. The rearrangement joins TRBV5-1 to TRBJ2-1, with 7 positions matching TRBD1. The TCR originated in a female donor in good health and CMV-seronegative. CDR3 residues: CASSVQGVLNEQFF. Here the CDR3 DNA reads TGCGCCAGCAGCGTCCAGGGGGTTTTGAATGAGCAGTTCTTC.